Listed below are T cell receptor beta chains from one sample, sequenced in a study of blood T cell repertoires in COVID-19. The assay was immunoSEQ multiplex PCR, and TCRdb's table has in-frame clones only and misses some. This repertoire shows more than 250,000 clones, more than 85% found once; its top ten account for approximately 17%. The specimen was PBMCs or T cells enriched from blood (not recorded which). Source of these receptors: a young woman who had recovered from COVID-19. Both conserved end residues are part of each CDR3. The D gene is left open where the match is weak. Expanded clones are given a class, and other clones once, few, many or no size at all.

d_gene,j_gene,abundance,v_gene,CDR3nt,CDR3aa
TRBD1,TRBJ1-3,.,TRBV28,TGTGCCAGCAGCCAGGGACAGGGGGCGGACACCATATATTTT,CASSQGQGADTIYF
.,TRBJ1-2,.,TRBV15,TGTGCCACCAGCAGAGACAGGGGTAGAGGCTATGGCTACACCTTC,CATSRDRGRGYGYTF
.,TRBJ1-2,once,TRBV28,TGTGCCAGCAGTAGCTCTGGGCTCTATGGCTACACCTTC,CASSSSGLYGYTF
TRBD1,TRBJ2-5,.,TRBV5-1,TGCGCCAGCAGTCCACAACAGGGGGCGAGTGGAGAGACCCAGTACTTC,CASSPQQGASGETQYF
TRBD1,TRBJ1-1,.,TRBV29-1,TGCAGCGGACTGGGACAGATGAACACTGAAGCTTTCTTT,CSGLGQMNTEAFF
.,TRBJ2-1,.,TRBV24-1,TGTGCCACCGCTTTAGTCAATGAGCAGTTCTTC,CATALVNEQFF
TRBD1,TRBJ2-1,.,TRBV27,TGTGCCAGCAAACAGGGGGCGGGGGCATACAATGAGCAGTTCTTC,CASKQGAGAYNEQFF
TRBD1,TRBJ1-4,.,TRBV18,TGTGCCAGCTCACGGACAGGTACTAATGAAAAACTGTTTTTT,CASSRTGTNEKLFF
.,TRBJ1-2,.,TRBV6-6,TGTGCCAGCAGCCACGGGCAGGGGAGAGGCGGCTACACCTTC,CASSHGQGRGGYTF
.,TRBJ1-2,.,TRBV6-5,TGTGCCAGCAGTTACGACAGCCAGTATGGCTACACCTTC,CASSYDSQYGYTF
TRBD2,TRBJ2-5,.,TRBV25-1,TGTGCCAGCAGTCGGGGGGTGGAGACCCAGTACTTC,CASSRGVETQYF
.,TRBJ1-1,once,TRBV9,TGTGCCAGCAGCGCTAGCGGGCGGGGGGACACTGAAGCTTTCTTT,CASSASGRGDTEAFF
.,TRBJ1-1,.,TRBV28,TGTGCCAGCACCCCTTCTCTCGGGGGGGTAGAAGCTTTCTTT,CASTPSLGGVEAFF
TRBD1,TRBJ1-2,.,TRBV7-2,TGTGCCAGCAGCTTGGACAGGGGGTATGGCTACACCTTC,CASSLDRGYGYTF